These T cell receptor beta chains were read from a single sample in a study of human T cells and chemical hapten exposure. Each CDR3 protein gets one entry after TCRdb re-called the RACE reads with MiXCR. The profile shows some 70,000 distinct CDR3 sequences, about 10% of them singletons. The sequencing used whole blood, collected in connection with sensitization to the hapten diphenylcyclopropenone (DPC). The receptors were gathered from a woman aged 50 to 60 with alopecia areata. Some clones in this sample may be carry-over from other donors' samples. CDR3s include the opening cysteine and the closing phenylalanine or tryptophan. The D gene is left open where the match is weak. Clone size is stated in some rows and not others, as once, few, many or a class when expanded.

D gene	V gene	clone size	J gene	CDR3 DNA	CDR3 protein
-	TRBV25-1	many	TRBJ1-5	TGTGCCAGCAGTGAATGGGAGGGCTCTCAGCCCCAGCATTTT	CASSEWEGSQPQHF
-	TRBV7-8	many	TRBJ1-5	TGTGCCAGCAGCCTATCCCTGGGGAACAATCAGCCCCAGCATTTT	CASSLSLGNNQPQHF
TRBD1	TRBV29-1	-	TRBJ1-2	TGCAGCGTCCGCTACCAAGGGGGACAGGGCCTTGGCTACACCTTC	CSVRYQGGQGLGYTF
-	TRBV7-6	many	TRBJ2-3	TGTGCCAGCAGCTTAGCGGCTACGGCGTCAACAGATACGCAGTATTTT	CASSLAATASTDTQYF
-	TRBV5-1	many	TRBJ1-5	TGCGCCAGCAGCTTGGTCCCCGGGAGCAATCAGCCCCAGCATTTT	CASSLVPGSNQPQHF
TRBD2	TRBV11-1	-	TRBJ2-1	TGTGCCAGCAGTCCGACTAGCGGGAGTTACAATGAGCAGTTCTTC	CASSPTSGSYNEQFF
-	TRBV7-9	many	TRBJ1-3	TGTGCCAGCAGCTTAGTCGGGACCTCTGGAAACACCATATATTTT	CASSLVGTSGNTIYF
-	TRBV6-2/TRBV6-3	few	TRBJ2-3	TGTGCCAGCAGTTACGGCGCCGCGGGAGATACGCAGTATTTT	CASSYGAAGDTQYF
-	TRBV20-1	few	TRBJ2-1	TGCAGTGCTACCCGGGAGCAGTTCTTC	CSATREQFF
-	TRBV7-9	-	TRBJ2-3	TGTGCCAGCAGCCGAGGGACGGTGACAGATACGCAGTATTTT	CASSRGTVTDTQYF
-	TRBV11-2	many	TRBJ2-1	TGTGCCAGCAGCCTACATCCCGGTACTGAGCAGTTCTTC	CASSLHPGTEQFF
-	TRBV6-6	few	TRBJ2-1	TGTGCCAGCAGTTACTCGCAGGTTTACAATGAGCAGTTCTTC	CASSYSQVYNEQFF
-	TRBV9	-	TRBJ2-7	TGTGCCAGCAGCTCCCGTGAGAGGGGTGACTACGAGCAGTACTTC	CASSSRERGDYEQYF
TRBD2	TRBV20-1	many	TRBJ2-1	TGCAGTGCAAGGAGCGGGGAATACAATGAGCAGTTCTTC	CSARSGEYNEQFF
TRBD1	TRBV2	-	TRBJ1-5	TGTGCCAGCAGGGGGGACAGGGAAGAGAGCAATCAGCCCCAGCATTTT	CASRGDREESNQPQHF
-	TRBV3-1	many	TRBJ2-7	TGTGCCAGCAGTCGTGCAGGAAGGGGGTACGAGCAGTACTTC	CASSRAGRGYEQYF
-	TRBV29-1	few	TRBJ2-1	TGCAGCGTTGCGGGACTTCATAGCTCCTACAATGAGCAGTTCTTC	CSVAGLHSSYNEQFF
TRBD1	TRBV7-2	many	TRBJ2-3	TGTGCCAGCAGCTTAGCGGATACAGGGGGCAGTTGGGATACGCAGTATTTT	CASSLADTGGSWDTQYF
-	TRBV28	many	TRBJ2-3	TGTGCCACCAGCAGGGTAGATACGCAGTATTTT	CATSRVDTQYF
-	TRBV4-2	few	TRBJ2-3	TGTGCCAGCAGCCAAGATAAGCAAGATACGCAGTATTTT	CASSQDKQDTQYF
-	TRBV12-3/TRBV12-4	few	TRBJ1-3	TGTGCCAGCAGTTTCTCTGGAAACACCATATATTTT	CASSFSGNTIYF
TRBD2	TRBV4-2	few	TRBJ2-2	TGTGCCAGCAGCCAAGAGGGTGTAGGCGGGAGTTACACCGGGGAGCTGTTTTTT	CASSQEGVGGSYTGELFF
-	TRBV11-3	few	TRBJ1-1	TGTGCCAGCAGCTTGAATTCCTGGGGACCTGAAGCTTTCTTT	CASSLNSWGPEAFF
-	TRBV10-3	many	TRBJ2-1	TGTGCCATCAGTGAGTTCACCCTAGGGAGGGGGTCGAATGAGCAGTTCTTC	CAISEFTLGRGSNEQFF
-	TRBV3-1	few	TRBJ2-7	TGTGCCAGCAGCCCGTGGACGGAACCATCCTACGAGCAGTACTTC	CASSPWTEPSYEQYF
-	TRBV28	-	TRBJ2-3	TGTGCCAGCACCCAGGGCCCACGGGGGCCAGATACGCAGTATTTT	CASTQGPRGPDTQYF
-	TRBV7-2	many	TRBJ2-1	TGTGCCAGCAGCTTAGGTCTAGCGATAGGGGAGCAGTTCTTC	CASSLGLAIGEQFF
-	TRBV7-2	few	TRBJ2-7	TGTGCCAGCAGGGTCCGGAGAGTGGCGATCCACGAGCAGTACTTC	CASRVRRVAIHEQYF
-	TRBV3-1	-	TRBJ2-5	TGTGCCAGCAGCCAAGACCCCGCGAGGGAGTACTTC	CASSQDPAREYF
TRBD2	TRBV29-1	many	TRBJ2-1	TGCAGCCTCTTCGGGACTAGCGGATACAATGAGCAGTTCTTC	CSLFGTSGYNEQFF
TRBD1	TRBV6-1	-	TRBJ1-1	TGTGCCAGCAGTGTACAGGGGGACACTGAAGCTTTCTTT	CASSVQGDTEAFF
-	TRBV12-3/TRBV12-4	many	TRBJ1-1	TGTGCCAGCAGGTTTAAGTCAAGTGGCACTGAAGCTTTCTTT	CASRFKSSGTEAFF
TRBD1	TRBV19	few	TRBJ2-5	TGTGCCAGTAGTCCCCTGACAGGGGTCCCTTCCCAAGAGACCCAGTACTTC	CASSPLTGVPSQETQYF
-	TRBV29-1	few	TRBJ1-5	TGCAGCACCGCCGGGGCTCTCAATCAGCCCCAGCATTTT	CSTAGALNQPQHF
-	TRBV28	many	TRBJ2-3	TGTGCCAGCAGTTTTTATGGGAGGAGGACAGATACGCAGTATTTT	CASSFYGRRTDTQYF
-	TRBV5-1	-	TRBJ1-6	TGCGCCAGCAGCTTTGGTGTCGGCTCCTATAATTCACCCCTCCACTTT	CASSFGVGSYNSPLHF
-	TRBV7-3	many	TRBJ1-1	TGTGCCAGCAGCTTAGTCAGGGGCATGAACACTGAAGCTTTCTTT	CASSLVRGMNTEAFF
-	TRBV6-2/TRBV6-3	-	TRBJ2-7	TGTGCCAGTTGCAGCCTGGGGGGTTCCTACGAGCAGTACTTC	CASCSLGGSYEQYF
-	TRBV9	-	TRBJ1-2	TGTGCCAGCAGCGATGACACCTCTAACTATGGCTACACCTTC	CASSDDTSNYGYTF
TRBD1	TRBV28	many	TRBJ1-3	TGTGCCAGCACCCCAAGGGCAGGGGGAGGAAACACCATATATTTT	CASTPRAGGGNTIYF